The T cell receptor (beta chain) described here comes from a study of siplizumab effects on memory and regulatory T cells. The study, taken as a whole, reports: Naive T cells appeared more varied than memory cells and looked like key alloresponse contributors. Most proliferating CD4+ or CD8+ clones, roughly 75-97%, had no naive or memory assignment. Controls showed an average of approximately 25% Treg-derived mappable alloreactive CD4+ clones, while siplizumab showed roughly 70%.

Around 10^5 TCR templates per sample were sequenced. The method was immunoSEQ multiplex PCR; TCRdb's version includes in-frame clones alone and lacks a portion of them. This table has roughly 120,000 clones, approximately 94% appearing once. V was trimmed by 0 bases and J by 0 bases, leaving 6 bases between them. This CDR3 comprises 13 residues. Germline V gene sequence: CDR1 SQVTM, CDR2 ANQGSEA. A word on this clone: No antigen is known for it.

V is TRBV29-1 and J is TRBJ2-7; D gene ambiguous. This sequence originates from a human donor in good health. Sequenced input: non-Treg CD4+ T cells sorted from blood. CDR3 DNA sequence: TGCAGCGTTGAAGACCTGAGCTCCTACGAGCAGTACTTC. This codes for CSVEDLSSYEQYF.